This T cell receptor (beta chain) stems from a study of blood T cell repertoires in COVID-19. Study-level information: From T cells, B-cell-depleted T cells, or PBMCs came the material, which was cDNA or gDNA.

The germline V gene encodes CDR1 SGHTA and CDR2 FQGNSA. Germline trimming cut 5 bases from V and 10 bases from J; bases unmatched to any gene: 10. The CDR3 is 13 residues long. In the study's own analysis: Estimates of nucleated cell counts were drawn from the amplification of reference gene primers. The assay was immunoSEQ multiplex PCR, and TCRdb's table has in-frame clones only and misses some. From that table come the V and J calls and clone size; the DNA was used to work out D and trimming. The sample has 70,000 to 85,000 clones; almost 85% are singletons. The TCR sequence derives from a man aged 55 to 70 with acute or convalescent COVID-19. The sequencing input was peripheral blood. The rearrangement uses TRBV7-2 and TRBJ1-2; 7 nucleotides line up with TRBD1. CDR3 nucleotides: TGTGCCAGCAGCCGCGGGACAGCGCCTGACTACACCTTC. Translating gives CASSRGTAPDYTF.